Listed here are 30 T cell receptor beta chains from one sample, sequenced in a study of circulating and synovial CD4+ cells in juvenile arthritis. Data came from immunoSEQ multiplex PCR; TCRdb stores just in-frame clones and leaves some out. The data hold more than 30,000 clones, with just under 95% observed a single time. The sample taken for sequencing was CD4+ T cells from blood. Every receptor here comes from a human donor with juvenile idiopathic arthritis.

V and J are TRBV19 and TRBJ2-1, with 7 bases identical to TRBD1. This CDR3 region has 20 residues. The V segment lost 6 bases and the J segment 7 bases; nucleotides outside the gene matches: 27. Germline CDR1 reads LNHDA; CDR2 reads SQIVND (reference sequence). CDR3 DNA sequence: TGTGCCAGTAGCCAGACCCTTGGACAGGTTCGTCGGGTTAGTTTGAATGAGCAGTTCTTC. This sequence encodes CASSQTLGQVRRVSLNEQFF.

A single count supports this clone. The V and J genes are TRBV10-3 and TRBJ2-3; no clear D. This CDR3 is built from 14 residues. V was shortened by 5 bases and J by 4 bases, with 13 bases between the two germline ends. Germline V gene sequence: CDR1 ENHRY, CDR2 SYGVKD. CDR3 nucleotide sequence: TGTGCCATCAGTCTGGAGCACGCGGCAGATACGCAGTATTTT. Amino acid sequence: CAISLEHAADTQYF.

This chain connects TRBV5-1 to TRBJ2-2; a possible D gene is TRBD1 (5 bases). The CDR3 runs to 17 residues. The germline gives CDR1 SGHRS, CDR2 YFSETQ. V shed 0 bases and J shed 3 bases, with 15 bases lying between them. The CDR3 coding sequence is TGCGCCAGCAGCTTGGAAATCTGGTCCAGGGACACCGGGGAGCTGTTTTTT. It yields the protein CASSLEIWSRDTGELFF.

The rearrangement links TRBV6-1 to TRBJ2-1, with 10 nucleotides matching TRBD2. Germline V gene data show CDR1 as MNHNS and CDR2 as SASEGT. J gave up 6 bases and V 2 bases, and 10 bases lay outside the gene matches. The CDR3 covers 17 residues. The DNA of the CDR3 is TGTGCCAGCAGTGAACGTCTAACTAGCGGGACCTCCAATGAGCAGTTCTTC. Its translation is CASSERLTSGTSNEQFF.

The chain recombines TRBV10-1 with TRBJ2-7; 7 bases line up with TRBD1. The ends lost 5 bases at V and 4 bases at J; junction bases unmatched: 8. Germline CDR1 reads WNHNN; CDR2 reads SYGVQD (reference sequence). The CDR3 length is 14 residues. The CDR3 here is CASSRVGQKYEQYF. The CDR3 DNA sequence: TGCGCCAGCAGTAGGGTGGGACAGAAATACGAGCAGTACTTC.

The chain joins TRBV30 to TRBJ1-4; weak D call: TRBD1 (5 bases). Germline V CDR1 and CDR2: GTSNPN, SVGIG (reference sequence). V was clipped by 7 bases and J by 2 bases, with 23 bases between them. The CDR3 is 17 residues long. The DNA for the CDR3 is TGTGCCTTACAGGCAGGCTCCCAAATTCCTACTAATGAAAAACTGTTTTTT. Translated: CALQAGSQIPTNEKLFF.

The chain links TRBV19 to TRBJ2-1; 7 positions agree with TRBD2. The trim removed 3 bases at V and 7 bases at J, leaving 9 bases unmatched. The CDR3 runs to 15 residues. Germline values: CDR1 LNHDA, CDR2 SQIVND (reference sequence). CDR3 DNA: TGTGCCAGTAGTATTGGTGCGGGAGTGTTGAATGAGCAGTTCTTC. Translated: CASSIGAGVLNEQFF.

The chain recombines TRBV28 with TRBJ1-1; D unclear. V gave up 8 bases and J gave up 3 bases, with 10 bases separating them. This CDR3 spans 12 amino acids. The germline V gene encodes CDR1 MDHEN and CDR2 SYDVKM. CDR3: CASFQTDTEAFF. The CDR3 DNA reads TGTGCCAGCTTCCAAACGGACACTGAAGCTTTCTTT.

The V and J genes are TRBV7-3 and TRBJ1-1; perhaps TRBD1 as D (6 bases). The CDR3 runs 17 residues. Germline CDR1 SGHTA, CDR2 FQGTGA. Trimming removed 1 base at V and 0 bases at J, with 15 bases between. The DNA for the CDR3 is TGTGCCAGCAGCTTAAAAGGTGCAGGGGCTATGAACACTGAAGCTTTCTTT. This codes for CASSLKGAGAMNTEAFF.

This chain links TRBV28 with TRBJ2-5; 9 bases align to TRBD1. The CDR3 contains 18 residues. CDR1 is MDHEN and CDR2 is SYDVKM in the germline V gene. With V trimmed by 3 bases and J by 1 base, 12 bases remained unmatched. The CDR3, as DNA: TGTGCCAGCAGTTTCTGGGTGTTTCGGACAGGGGTCCAAGAGACCCAGTACTTC. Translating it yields CASSFWVFRTGVQETQYF.

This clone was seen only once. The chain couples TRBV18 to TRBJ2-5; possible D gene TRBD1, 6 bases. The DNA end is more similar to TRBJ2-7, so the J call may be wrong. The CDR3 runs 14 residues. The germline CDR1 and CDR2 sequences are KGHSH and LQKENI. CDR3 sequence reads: CASSPPGDMSEQYF. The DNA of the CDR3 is TGTGCCAGCTCACCGCCAGGGGATATGAGCGAGCAGTACTTC.

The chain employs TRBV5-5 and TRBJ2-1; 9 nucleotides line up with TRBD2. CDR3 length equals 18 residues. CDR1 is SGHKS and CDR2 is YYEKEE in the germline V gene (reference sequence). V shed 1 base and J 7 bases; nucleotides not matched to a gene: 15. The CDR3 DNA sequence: TGTGCCAGCAGCTTGACGTGGGTAGCGGGAGCAGGGTGGAATGAGCAGTTCTTC. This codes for CASSLTWVAGAGWNEQFF.

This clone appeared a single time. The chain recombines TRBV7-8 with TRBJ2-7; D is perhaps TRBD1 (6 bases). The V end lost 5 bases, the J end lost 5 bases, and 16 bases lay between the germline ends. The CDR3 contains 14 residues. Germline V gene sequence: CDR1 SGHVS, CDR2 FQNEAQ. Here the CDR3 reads CASSRIPGGDEQYF. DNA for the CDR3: TGTGCCAGCAGCCGGATCCCTGGGGGCGACGAGCAGTACTTC.

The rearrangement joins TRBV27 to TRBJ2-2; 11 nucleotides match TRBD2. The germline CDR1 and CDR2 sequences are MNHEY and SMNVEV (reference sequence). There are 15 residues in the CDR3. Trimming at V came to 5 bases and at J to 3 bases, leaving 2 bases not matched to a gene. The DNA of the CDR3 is TGTGCCAGCAGTCGACTAGCGGGGCACACCGGGGAGCTGTTTTTT. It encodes CASSRLAGHTGELFF.

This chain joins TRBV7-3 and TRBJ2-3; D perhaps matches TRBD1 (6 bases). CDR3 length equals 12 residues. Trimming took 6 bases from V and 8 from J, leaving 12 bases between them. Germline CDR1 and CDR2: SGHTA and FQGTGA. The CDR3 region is CASSPRGGTQYF. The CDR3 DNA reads TGTGCCAGCAGTCCTCGAGGGGGTACGCAGTATTTT.

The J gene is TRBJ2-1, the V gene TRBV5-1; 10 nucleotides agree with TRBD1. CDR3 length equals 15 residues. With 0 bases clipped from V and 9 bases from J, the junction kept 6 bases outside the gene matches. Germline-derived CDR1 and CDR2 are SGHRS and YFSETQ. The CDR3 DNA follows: TGCGCCAGCAGCTTGGTTGGACAGGGGGGTAGTGAGCAGTTCTTC. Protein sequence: CASSLVGQGGSEQFF.

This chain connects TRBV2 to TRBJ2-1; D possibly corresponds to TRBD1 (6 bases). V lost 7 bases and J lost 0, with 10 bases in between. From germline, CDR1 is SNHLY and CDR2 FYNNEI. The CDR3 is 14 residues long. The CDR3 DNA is TGTGCCAGCAACCAACAGGGCTCCTACAATGAGCAGTTCTTC. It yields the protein CASNQQGSYNEQFF.

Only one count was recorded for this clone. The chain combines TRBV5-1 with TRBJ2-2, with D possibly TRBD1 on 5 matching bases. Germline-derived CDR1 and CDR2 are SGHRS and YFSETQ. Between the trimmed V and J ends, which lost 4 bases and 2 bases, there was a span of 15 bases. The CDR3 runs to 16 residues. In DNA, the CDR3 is TGCGCCAGCAGCCCTCCAGGGCTTGTAAACACCGGGGAGCTGTTTTTT. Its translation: CASSPPGLVNTGELFF.

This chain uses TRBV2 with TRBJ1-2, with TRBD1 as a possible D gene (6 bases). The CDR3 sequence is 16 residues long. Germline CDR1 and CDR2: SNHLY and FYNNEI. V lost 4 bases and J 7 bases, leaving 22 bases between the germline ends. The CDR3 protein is CASSVQSPGQRFGYTF. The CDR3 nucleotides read TGTGCCAGCAGTGTTCAATCCCCGGGACAAAGATTTGGCTACACCTTC.

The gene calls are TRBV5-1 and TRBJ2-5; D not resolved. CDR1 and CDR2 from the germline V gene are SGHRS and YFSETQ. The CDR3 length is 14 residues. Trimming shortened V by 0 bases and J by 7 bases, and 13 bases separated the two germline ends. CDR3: CASSLESPPRTQYF. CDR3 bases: TGCGCCAGCAGCTTGGAGAGTCCCCCTCGGACCCAGTACTTC. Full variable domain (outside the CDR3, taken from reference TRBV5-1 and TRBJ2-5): KAGVTQTPRYLIKTRGQQVTLSCSPISGHRSVSWYQQTPGQGLQFLFEYFSETQRNKGNFPGRFSGRQFSNSRSEMNVSTLELGDSALYLCASSLESPPRTQYFGPGTRLLVL.

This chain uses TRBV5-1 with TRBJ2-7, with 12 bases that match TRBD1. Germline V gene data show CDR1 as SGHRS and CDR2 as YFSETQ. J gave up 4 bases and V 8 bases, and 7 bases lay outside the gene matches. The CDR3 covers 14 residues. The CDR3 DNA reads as TGCGCCAGTAAGCCGGGACAGGGGGCTTACGAGCAGTACTTC. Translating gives CASKPGQGAYEQYF. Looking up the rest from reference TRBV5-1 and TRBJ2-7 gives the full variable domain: KAGVTQTPRYLIKTRGQQVTLSCSPISGHRSVSWYQQTPGQGLQFLFEYFSETQRNKGNFPGRFSGRQFSNSRSEMNVSTLELGDSALYLCASKPGQGAYEQYFGPGTRLTVT.

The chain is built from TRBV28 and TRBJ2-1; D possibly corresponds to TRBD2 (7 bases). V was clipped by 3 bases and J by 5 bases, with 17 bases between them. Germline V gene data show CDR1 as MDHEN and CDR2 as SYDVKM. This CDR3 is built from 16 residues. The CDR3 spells CASSFGGGGIDNEQFF. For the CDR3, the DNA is TGTGCCAGCAGTTTTGGGGGGGGCGGGATAGACAATGAGCAGTTCTTC.

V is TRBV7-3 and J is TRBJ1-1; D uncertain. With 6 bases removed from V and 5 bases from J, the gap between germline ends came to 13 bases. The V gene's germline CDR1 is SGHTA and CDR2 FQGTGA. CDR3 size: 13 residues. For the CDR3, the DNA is TGTGCCAGCAGTTCAACGGCGGGGACTGAAGCTTTCTTT. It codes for CASSSTAGTEAFF.

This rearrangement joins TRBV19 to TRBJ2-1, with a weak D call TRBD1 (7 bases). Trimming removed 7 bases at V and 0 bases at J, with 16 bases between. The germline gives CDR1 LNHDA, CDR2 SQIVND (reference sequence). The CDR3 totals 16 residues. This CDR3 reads CASTGGWDSSYNEQFF. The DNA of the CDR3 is TGTGCCAGTACCGGGGGATGGGACAGCTCCTACAATGAGCAGTTCTTC.

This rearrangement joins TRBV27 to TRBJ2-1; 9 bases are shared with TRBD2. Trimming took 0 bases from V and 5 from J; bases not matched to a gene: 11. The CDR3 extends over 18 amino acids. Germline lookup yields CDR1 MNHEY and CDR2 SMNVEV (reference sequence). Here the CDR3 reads CASSLSTAAGGKNNEQFF. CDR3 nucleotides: TGTGCCAGCAGTTTATCGACAGCGGCGGGAGGGAAAAACAATGAGCAGTTCTTC.

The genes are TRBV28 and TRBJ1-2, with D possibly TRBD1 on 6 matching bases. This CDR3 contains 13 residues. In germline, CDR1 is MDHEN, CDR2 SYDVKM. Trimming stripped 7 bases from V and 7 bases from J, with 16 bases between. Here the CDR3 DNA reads TGTGCCAGCATTGGGGGGGGCGGGGGTGGCTACACCTTC. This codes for CASIGGGGGGYTF.

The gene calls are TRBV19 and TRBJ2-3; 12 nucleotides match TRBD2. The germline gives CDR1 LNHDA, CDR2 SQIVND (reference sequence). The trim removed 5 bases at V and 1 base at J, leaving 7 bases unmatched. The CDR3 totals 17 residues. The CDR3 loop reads CASSARLAGVGTDTQYF. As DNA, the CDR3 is TGTGCCAGTAGTGCCAGACTAGCGGGAGTGGGCACAGATACGCAGTATTTT.

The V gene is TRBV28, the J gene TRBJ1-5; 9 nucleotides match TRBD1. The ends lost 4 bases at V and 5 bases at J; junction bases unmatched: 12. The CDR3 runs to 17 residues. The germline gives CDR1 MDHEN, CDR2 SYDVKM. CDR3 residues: CASSSGTGFTHHQPQHF. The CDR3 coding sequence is TGTGCCAGCAGTTCTGGGACAGGGTTTACGCATCATCAGCCCCAGCATTTT.

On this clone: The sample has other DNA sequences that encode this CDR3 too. CDR3: CANTRGVAGVSYNEQFF. Here the CDR3 DNA reads TGTGCCAATACCCGTGGGGTAGCGGGAGTGTCCTACAATGAGCAGTTCTTC. This chain joins TRBV2 and TRBJ2-1, with 9 bases identical to TRBD2. The CDR3 covers 17 residues. Germline V gene lookup returns CDR1 SNHLY and CDR2 FYNNEI. J was trimmed by 1 base and V by 10 bases; bases with no gene match: 14.

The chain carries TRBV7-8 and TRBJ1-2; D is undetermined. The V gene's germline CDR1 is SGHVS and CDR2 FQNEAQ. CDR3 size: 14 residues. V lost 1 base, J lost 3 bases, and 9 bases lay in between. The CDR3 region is CASSLGPRDYGYTF. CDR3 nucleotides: TGTGCCAGCAGCTTAGGCCCGCGAGACTATGGCTACACCTTC.